Presented here are 3 T cell receptor beta chains from one specimen sequenced in a study of T cell changes during pregnancy in multiple sclerosis (dated by TCRdb to about 2019). Receptors were amplified or captured by the immunoSEQ multiplex PCR assay. In TCRdb, the immuneACCESS table is reduced to in-frame sequences with V and J assigned. These tables do not hold every clone; where another copy was compared, an unresolved V gene accounts for under half, and the others remain unexplained. Recorded for this sample are about 76,000 clones; roughly 94% of them occurred a single time. The ten largest clonotypes hold around 0.6% of the sample. The sample in question was peripheral blood, obtained in the third trimester of pregnancy. The receptors stem from a female donor with multiple sclerosis, enrolled in a pregnancy study.

This rearrangement joins TRBV18 to TRBJ1-5; 9 bases are shared with TRBD1. Germline values: CDR1 KGHSH, CDR2 LQKENI. The CDR3 totals 16 residues. With V trimmed by 3 bases and J by 3 bases, 6 bases remained unmatched. The CDR3 DNA reads TGTGCCAGCTCACCCGGACAGGGGATCAACAATCAGCCCCAGCATTTT. Amino acid sequence: CASSPGQGINNQPQHF.

V usage is TRBV6-6 and J usage is TRBJ1-6; 8 bases fit TRBD1. Germline V lookup: CDR1 MNHNY, CDR2 SVGAGI (reference sequence). CDR3 length: 15 residues. V trimming: 3 bases; J trimming: 10 bases; junction bases outside the gene matches: 8. This chain's CDR3 is CASSYLDRARSPLHF. The CDR3 coding sequence is TGTGCCAGCAGTTATCTGGACAGGGCCCGGTCACCCCTCCACTTT.

The V call is TRBV9, the J call TRBJ2-5, with 7 nucleotides matching TRBD2. The CDR3 totals 16 residues. Unmatched junction bases numbered 8, after V lost 1 base and J lost 2 bases. Germline CDR1 SGDLS, CDR2 YYNGEE. The CDR3 loop is CASSVQGGGDQETQYF. Written as DNA, the CDR3 is TGTGCCAGCAGCGTACAGGGTGGGGGGGATCAAGAGACCCAGTACTTC.